Sequencing of this T cell receptor (beta chain) was carried out in a study of cytomegalovirus exposure and HLA in healthy donors. The PCR ran on 60 Vbeta and 13 Jbeta primers. The repertoire was sequenced with immunoSEQ multiplex PCR; TCRdb's copy has only in-frame clones and lacks some. The sample has about 100,000 clones, 60% to 80% seen once; the top ten hold less than 5%. Concerning this clone itself: Its antigen is unidentified.

General study results and limits: Among TCR beta chains of equal frequency, HLA-associated ones were more clonally expanded in a later analysis. Rarity marked most TCR sequences, yet some public TCRs occurred in many donors.

The CDR3 runs 13 residues. Trimming shortened V by 4 bases and J by 4 bases, and 7 bases separated the two germline ends. Germline loops: CDR1 SGHTA, CDR2 FQGNSA. Sequenced: PBMCs. The chain employs TRBV7-2 and TRBJ1-4; D is unresolved. This TCR was recovered from a woman aged 18-29 years in good health and CMV-seropositive. This chain's CDR3 is CASSSSYNEKLFF. In DNA, the CDR3 is TGTGCCAGCAGCTCCTCGTATAATGAAAAACTGTTTTTT.